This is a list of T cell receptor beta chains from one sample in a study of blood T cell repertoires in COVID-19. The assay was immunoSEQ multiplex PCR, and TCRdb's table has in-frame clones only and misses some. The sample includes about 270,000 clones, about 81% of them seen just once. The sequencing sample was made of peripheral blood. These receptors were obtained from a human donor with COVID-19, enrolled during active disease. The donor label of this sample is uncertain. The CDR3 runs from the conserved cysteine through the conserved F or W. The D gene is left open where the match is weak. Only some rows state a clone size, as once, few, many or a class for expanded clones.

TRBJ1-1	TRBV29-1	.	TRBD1	CSAFGQGNTEAFF	TGCAGCGCCTTTGGACAGGGGAACACTGAAGCTTTCTTT
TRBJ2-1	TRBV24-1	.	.	CATSGGRGSSYNEQFF	TGTGCCACCAGTGGAGGGCGGGGAAGCTCCTACAATGAGCAGTTCTTC
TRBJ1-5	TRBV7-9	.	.	CASSFLGADQPQHF	TGTGCCAGCAGCTTCTTAGGGGCGGATCAGCCCCAGCATTTT
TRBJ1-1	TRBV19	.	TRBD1	CASSFGTGNTEAFF	TGTGCCAGTAGTTTTGGGACAGGGAACACTGAAGCTTTCTTT
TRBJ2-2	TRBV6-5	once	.	CASSYLTGTTGELFF	TGTGCCAGCAGTTACTTGACGGGTACCACCGGGGAGCTGTTTTTT
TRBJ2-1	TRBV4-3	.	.	CASSQARVAGNEQFF	TGCGCCAGCAGCCAAGCTCGAGTTGCGGGCAATGAGCAGTTCTTC
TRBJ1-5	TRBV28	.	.	CASSSPVDQPQHF	TGTGCCAGCAGTTCCCCCGTCGATCAGCCCCAGCATTTT
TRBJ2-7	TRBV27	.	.	CASSLGQGGEQYF	TGTGCCAGCAGTTTAGGCCAGGGGGGCGAGCAGTACTTC
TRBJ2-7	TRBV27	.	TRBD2	CASSSTTGGEQYF	TGTGCCAGCAGTTCTACGACGGGGGGCGAGCAGTACTTC
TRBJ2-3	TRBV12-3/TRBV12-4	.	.	CASSLAQNLQYF	TGTGCCAGCAGTTTAGCCCAGAATCTGCAGTATTTT
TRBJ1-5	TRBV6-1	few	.	CASTDQPQHF	TGTGCCAGCACCGATCAGCCCCAGCATTTT
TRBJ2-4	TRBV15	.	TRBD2	CATSLSDGGNIQYF	TGTGCCACCAGCCTTTCGGACGGGGGGAACATTCAGTACTTC
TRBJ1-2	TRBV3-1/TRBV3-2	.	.	CASSPGHRGYTF	TGTGCCAGCAGCCCCGGTCATCGGGGCTACACCTTC
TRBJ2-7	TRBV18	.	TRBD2	CASSPFAGTSGTTSTYEQYF	TGTGCCAGCTCACCGTTCGCCGGGACTAGCGGGACCACTTCTACCTACGAGCAGTACTTC
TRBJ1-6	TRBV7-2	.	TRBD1	CASSLEDRGWSYNSPLHF	TGTGCCAGCAGCTTAGAGGACAGGGGATGGTCCTATAATTCACCCCTCCACTTT
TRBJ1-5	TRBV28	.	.	CASMSEGNQPQHF	TGTGCCAGCATGTCGGAGGGCAATCAGCCCCAGCATTTT
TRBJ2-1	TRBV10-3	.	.	CAISPFQGNEQFF	TGTGCCATCAGTCCCTTTCAGGGAAATGAGCAGTTCTTC
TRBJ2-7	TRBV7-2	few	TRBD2	CASRRAGGPGEQYF	TGTGCCTCCCGGCGGGCGGGAGGGCCTGGGGAGCAGTACTTC
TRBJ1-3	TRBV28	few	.	CASSSQTGSSGNTIYF	TGTGCCAGCAGTTCGCAGACAGGAAGCTCTGGAAACACCATATATTTT
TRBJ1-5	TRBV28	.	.	CASSLRWQVEQPQHF	TGTGCCAGCAGTTTACGGTGGCAGGTCGAACAGCCCCAGCATTTT
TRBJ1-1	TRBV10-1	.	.	CASSEGGTDTEAFF	TGCGCCAGCAGTGAGGGGGGCACGGACACTGAAGCTTTCTTT
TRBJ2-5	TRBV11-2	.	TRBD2	CASSLELGSGTRETQYF	TGTGCCAGCAGCTTAGAACTTGGTAGCGGGACTCGAGAGACCCAGTACTTC
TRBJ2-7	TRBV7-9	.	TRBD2	CASSSGLANYEQYF	TGTGCCAGCAGCTCGGGACTAGCGAACTACGAGCAGTACTTC
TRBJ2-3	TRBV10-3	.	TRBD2	CAISEGTSGNTQYF	TGTGCCATCAGTGAGGGGACTAGCGGTAATACGCAGTATTTT
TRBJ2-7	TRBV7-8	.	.	CASSLEGRGFTYEQYF	TGTGCCAGCAGCTTAGAAGGTAGGGGATTCACCTACGAGCAGTACTTC
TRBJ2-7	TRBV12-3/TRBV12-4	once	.	CASSLSREYEQYF	TGTGCCAGCAGTTTAAGCAGGGAATACGAGCAGTACTTC
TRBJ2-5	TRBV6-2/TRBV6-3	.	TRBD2	CASSYSDPTSGFNF	TGTGCCAGCAGTTACTCCGACCCGACTAGCGGGTTCAACTTC
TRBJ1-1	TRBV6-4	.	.	CASSEQAAGEAFF	TGTGCCAGCAGTGAACAGGCGGCAGGTGAAGCTTTCTTT
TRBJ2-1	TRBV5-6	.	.	CASSSLAERNNEQFF	TGTGCCAGCAGCTCTCTTGCGGAGCGGAACAATGAGCAGTTCTTC
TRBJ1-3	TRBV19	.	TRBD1	CASRTDRGSTNTIYF	TGTGCCAGTAGGACGGACAGGGGATCGACAAACACCATATATTTT
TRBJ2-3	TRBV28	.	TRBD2	CATQRTSGTDTQYF	TGTGCCACCCAACGGACTAGCGGGACAGATACGCAGTATTTT
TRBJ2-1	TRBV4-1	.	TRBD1	CASSQGTGVSYNEQFF	TGCGCCAGCAGCCAAGGGACAGGGGTATCCTACAATGAGCAGTTCTTC
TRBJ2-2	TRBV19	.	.	CASTLARNTGELFF	TGTGCCAGTACGCTTGCCAGGAACACCGGGGAGCTGTTTTTT
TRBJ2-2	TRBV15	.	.	CATSRDRGSGELFF	TGTGCCACCAGCAGAGATCGAGGAAGCGGGGAGCTGTTTTTT
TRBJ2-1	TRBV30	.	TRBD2	CAWSGTSASYNEQFF	TGTGCCTGGAGTGGGACTAGCGCTTCCTACAATGAGCAGTTCTTC
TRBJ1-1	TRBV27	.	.	CATLAGGTEAFF	TGTGCCACCCTTGCGGGGGGAACTGAAGCTTTCTTT
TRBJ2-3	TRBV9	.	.	CASSAGVTTDTQYF	TGTGCCAGCAGCGCCGGAGTAACGACAGATACGCAGTATTTT
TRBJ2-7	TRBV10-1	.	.	CASSSSGSNEQYF	TGCGCCAGCAGTTCGAGCGGGTCCAACGAGCAGTACTTC
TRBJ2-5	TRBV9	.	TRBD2	CASSEGTSGRVNEETQYF	TGTGCCAGCAGCGAGGGGACTAGCGGGAGGGTAAACGAAGAGACCCAGTACTTC
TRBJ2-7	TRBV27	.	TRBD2	CASSLPGTKNSYEQYF	TGTGCCAGCAGTTTACCCGGGACTAAAAACTCCTACGAGCAGTACTTC
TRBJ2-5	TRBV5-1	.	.	CASAWDLQETQYF	TGCGCCAGCGCGTGGGACTTGCAAGAGACCCAGTACTTC
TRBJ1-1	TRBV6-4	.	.	CASSAHGANTEAFF	TGTGCCAGCAGTGCCCACGGAGCGAACACTGAAGCTTTCTTT
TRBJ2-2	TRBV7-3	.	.	CASRQGINTGELFF	TGTGCCAGCAGGCAGGGGATTAACACCGGGGAGCTGTTTTTT
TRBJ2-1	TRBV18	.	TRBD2	CASSPGLAGGPWMEQFF	TGTGCCAGCTCACCGGGACTAGCGGGAGGGCCTTGGATGGAGCAGTTCTTC
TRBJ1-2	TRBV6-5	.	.	CASSYLTGGYYGYTF	TGTGCCAGCAGTTACTTGACGGGGGGCTATTATGGCTACACCTTC
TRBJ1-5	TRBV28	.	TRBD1	CASYEPRAAGGSQPQHF	TGTGCCAGCTACGAACCAAGGGCGGCAGGGGGAAGTCAGCCCCAGCATTTT
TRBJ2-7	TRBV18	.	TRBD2	CASSPNTSGTYEQYF	TGTGCCAGCTCACCTAACACTAGCGGGACCTACGAGCAGTACTTC
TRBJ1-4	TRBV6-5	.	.	CASSYGAGEKLFF	TGTGCCAGCAGTTACGGGGCAGGAGAAAAACTGTTTTTT
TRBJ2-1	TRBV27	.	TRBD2	CASSTGTSGRGEQFF	TGTGCCAGCAGTACCGGGACTAGCGGGAGAGGTGAGCAGTTCTTC
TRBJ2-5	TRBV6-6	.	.	CASSSPGGRETQYF	TGTGCCAGCAGCTCCCCCGGGGGTAGAGAGACCCAGTACTTC
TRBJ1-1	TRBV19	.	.	CASSIGQAGNMPEAFF	TGTGCCAGTAGTATAGGTCAGGCAGGGAATATGCCTGAAGCTTTCTTT
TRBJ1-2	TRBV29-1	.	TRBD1	CSGRTGTAYGYTF	TGCAGCGGCCGGACCGGGACAGCCTATGGCTACACCTTC
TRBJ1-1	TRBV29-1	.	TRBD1	CSVAHRDSEAFF	TGCAGCGTAGCGCACCGGGACAGTGAAGCTTTCTTT
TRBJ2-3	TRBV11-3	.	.	CASSLDSQATDTQYF	TGTGCCAGCAGCTTAGACTCGCAAGCCACAGATACGCAGTATTTT
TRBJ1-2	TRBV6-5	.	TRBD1	CASSPGQGANYGYTF	TGTGCCAGCAGCCCAGGACAGGGGGCGAACTATGGCTACACCTTC
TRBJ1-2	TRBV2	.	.	CASSVNQALRYGYTF	TGTGCCAGCAGTGTAAATCAGGCCCTGCGCTATGGCTACACCTTC
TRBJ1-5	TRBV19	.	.	CASSGQRNQPQHF	TGTGCCAGTAGTGGACAGAGAAATCAGCCCCAGCATTTT